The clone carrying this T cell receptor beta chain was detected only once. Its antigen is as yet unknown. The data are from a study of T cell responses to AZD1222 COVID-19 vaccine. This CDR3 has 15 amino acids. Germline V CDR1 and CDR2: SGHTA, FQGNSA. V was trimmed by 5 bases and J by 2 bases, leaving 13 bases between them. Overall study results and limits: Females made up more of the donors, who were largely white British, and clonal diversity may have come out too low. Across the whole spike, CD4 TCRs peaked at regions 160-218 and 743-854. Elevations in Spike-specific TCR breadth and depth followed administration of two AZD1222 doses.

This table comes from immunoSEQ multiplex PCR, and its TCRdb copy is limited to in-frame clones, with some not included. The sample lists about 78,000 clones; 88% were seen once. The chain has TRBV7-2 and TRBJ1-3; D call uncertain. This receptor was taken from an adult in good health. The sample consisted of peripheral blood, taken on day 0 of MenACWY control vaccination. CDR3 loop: CASSPPSGPGNTIYF. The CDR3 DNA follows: TGTGCCAGCAGCCCGCCCAGTGGCCCTGGAAACACCATATATTTT. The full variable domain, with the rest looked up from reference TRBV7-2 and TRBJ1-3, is GAGVSQSPSNKVTEKGKDVELRCDPISGHTALYWYRQSLGQGLEFLIYFQGNSAPDKSGLPSDRFSAERTGGSVSTLTIQRTQQEDSAVYLCASSPPSGPGNTIYFGEGSWLTVV.